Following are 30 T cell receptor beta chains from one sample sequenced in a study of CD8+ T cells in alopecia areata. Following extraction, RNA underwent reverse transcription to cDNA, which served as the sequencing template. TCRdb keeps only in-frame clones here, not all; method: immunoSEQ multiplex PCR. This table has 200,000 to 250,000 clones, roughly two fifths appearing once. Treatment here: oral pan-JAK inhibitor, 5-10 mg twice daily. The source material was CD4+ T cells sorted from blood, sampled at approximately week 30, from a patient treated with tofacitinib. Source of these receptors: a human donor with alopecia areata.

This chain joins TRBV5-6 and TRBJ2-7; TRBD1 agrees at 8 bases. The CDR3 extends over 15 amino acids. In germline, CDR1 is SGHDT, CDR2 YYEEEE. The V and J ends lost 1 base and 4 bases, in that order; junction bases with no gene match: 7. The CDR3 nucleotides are TGTGCCAGCAGCTTGTTTTCAGGGGGCTCGTACGAGCAGTACTTC. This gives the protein CASSLFSGGSYEQYF.

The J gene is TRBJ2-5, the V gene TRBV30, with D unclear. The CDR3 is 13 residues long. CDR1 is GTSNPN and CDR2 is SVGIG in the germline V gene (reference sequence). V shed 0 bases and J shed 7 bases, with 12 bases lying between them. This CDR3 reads CAWSVQAKGTQYF. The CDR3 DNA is TGTGCCTGGAGTGTCCAAGCCAAAGGGACCCAGTACTTC.

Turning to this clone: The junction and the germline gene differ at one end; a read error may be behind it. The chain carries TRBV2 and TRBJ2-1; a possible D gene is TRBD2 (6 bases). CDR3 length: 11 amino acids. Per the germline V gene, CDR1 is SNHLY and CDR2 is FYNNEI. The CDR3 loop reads CASSEFLAGIF. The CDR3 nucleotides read TGTGCCAGCAGTGAGTTCCTGGCGGGGATCTTC.

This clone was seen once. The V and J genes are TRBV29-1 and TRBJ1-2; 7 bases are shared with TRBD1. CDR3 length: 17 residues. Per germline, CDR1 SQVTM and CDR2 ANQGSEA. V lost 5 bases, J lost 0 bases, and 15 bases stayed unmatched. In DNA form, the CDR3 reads TGCAGCGTTTCAGGGGGGAAGGACAGCTACTCTAACTATGGCTACACCTTC. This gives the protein CSVSGGKDSYSNYGYTF.

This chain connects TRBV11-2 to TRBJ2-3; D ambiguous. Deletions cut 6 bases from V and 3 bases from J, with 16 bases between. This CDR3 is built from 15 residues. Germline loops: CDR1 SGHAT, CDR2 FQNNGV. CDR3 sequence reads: CASRAVKGQTDTQYF. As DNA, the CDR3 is TGTGCCAGCAGGGCGGTAAAAGGCCAGACAGATACGCAGTATTTT.

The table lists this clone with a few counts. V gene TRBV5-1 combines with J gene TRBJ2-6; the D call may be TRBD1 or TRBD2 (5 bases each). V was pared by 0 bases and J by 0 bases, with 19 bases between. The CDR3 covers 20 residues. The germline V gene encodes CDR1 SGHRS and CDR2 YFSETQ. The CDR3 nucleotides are TGCGCCAGCAGCTTGGGGCTTCCGGGACGGGTAAGCTCTGGGGCCAACGTCCTGACTTTC. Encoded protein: CASSLGLPGRVSSGANVLTF.

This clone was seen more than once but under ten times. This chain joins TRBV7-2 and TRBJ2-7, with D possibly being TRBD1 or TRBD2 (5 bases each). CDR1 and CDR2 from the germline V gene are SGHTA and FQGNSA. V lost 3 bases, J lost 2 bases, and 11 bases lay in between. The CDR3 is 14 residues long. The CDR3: CASSFGPGPYEQYF. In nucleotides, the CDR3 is TGTGCCAGCAGCTTCGGACCGGGACCCTACGAGCAGTACTTC.

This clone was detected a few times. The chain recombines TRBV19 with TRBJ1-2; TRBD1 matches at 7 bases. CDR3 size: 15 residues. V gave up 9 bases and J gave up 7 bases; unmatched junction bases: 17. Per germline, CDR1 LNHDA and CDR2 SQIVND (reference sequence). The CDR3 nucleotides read TGTGCCAGCGCCGGGCAGGGGGAGGTGGTGAGTGGCTACACCTTC. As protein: CASAGQGEVVSGYTF.

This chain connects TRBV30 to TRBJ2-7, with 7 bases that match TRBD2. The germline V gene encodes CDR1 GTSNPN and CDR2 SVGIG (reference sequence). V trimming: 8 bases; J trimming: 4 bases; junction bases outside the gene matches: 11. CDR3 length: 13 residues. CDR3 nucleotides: TGTGCCGGATCAGCGGGAATCGGTTACGAGCAGTACTTC. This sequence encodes CAGSAGIGYEQYF.

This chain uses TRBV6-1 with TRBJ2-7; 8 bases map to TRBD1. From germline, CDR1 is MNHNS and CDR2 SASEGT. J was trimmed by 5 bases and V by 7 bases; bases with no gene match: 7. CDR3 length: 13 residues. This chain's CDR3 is CASTLDRVDEQYF. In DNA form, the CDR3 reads TGTGCCAGCACCCTGGACAGGGTCGACGAGCAGTACTTC.

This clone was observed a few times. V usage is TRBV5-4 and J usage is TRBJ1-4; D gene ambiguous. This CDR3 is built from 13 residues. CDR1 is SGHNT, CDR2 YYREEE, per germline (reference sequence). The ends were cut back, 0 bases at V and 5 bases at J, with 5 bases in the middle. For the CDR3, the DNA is TGTGCCAGCAGCTTGGAGGAGAATGAAAAACTGTTTTTT. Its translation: CASSLEENEKLFF.

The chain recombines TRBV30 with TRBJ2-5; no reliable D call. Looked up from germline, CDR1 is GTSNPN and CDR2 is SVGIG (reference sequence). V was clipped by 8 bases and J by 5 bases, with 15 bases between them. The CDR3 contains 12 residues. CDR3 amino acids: CASRMFGETQYF. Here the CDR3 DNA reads TGTGCCAGCCGCATGTTTGGGGAGACCCAGTACTTC.

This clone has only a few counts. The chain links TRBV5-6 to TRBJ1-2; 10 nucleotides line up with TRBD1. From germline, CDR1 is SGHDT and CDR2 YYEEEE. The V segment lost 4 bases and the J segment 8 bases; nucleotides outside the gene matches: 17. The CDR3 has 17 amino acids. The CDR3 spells CASSRDVTGQGIVGYTF. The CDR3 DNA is TGTGCCAGCAGCCGGGACGTTACGGGACAGGGGATTGTAGGCTACACCTTC.

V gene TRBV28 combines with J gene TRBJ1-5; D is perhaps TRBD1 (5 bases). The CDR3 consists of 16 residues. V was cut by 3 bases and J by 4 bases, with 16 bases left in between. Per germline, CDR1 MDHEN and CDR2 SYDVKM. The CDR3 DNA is TGTGCCAGCAGTTTCGCGATCCGTGGGGGTAATCAGCCCCAGCATTTT. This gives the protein CASSFAIRGGNQPQHF.

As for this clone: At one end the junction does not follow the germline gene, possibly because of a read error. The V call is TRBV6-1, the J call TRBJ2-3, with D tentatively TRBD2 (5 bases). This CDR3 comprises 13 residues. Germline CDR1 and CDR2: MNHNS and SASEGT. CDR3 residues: CAISEGNTDTQYF. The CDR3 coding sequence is TGTGCCATCAGTGAGGGAAACACAGATACGCAGTATTTT.

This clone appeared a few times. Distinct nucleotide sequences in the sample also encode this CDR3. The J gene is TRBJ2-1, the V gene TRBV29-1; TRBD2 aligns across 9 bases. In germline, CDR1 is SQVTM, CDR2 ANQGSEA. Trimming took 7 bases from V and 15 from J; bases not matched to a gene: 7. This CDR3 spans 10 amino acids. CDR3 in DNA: TGCAGCGCCCGAGCGGGGGGACTGTTCTTC. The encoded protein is CSARAGGLFF.

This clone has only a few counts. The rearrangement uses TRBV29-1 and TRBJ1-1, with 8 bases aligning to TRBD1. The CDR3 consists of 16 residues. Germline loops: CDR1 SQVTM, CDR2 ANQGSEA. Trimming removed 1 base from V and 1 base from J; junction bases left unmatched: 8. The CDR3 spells CSVEGRTGLRNTEAFF. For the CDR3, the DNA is TGCAGCGTTGAAGGACGGACAGGGTTGAGGAACACTGAAGCTTTCTTT.

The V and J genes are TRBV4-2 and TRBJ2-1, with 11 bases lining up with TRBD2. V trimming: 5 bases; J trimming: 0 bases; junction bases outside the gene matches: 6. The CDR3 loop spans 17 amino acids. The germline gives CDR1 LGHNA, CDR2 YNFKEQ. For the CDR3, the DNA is TGTGCCAGCAGCTGGGCTAGCGGGAGGAGCTCCTACAATGAGCAGTTCTTC. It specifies CASSWASGRSSYNEQFF.

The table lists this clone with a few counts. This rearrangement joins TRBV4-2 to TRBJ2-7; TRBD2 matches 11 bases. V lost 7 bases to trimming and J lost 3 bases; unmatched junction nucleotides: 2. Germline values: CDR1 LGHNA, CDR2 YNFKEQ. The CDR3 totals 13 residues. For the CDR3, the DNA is TGTGCCAGCAAACTAGCGGGAGACTACGAGCAGTACTTC. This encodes CASKLAGDYEQYF.

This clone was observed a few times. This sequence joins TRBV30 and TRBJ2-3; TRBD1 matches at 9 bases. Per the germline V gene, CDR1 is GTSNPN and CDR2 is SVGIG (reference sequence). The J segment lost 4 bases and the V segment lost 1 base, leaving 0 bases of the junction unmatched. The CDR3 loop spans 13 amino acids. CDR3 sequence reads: CAWSGQGADTQYF. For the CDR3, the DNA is TGTGCCTGGAGTGGACAGGGGGCAGATACGCAGTATTTT.

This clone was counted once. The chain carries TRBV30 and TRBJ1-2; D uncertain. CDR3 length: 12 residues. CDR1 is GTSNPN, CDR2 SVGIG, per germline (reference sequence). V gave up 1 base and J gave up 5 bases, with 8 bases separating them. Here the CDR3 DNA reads TGTGCCTGGAGTGAACAGACGTATGGCTACACCTTC. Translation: CAWSEQTYGYTF.

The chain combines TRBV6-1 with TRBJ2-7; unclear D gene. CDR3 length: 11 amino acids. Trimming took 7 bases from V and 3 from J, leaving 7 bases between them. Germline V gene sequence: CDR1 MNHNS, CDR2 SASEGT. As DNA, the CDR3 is TGTGCCAGCATAGGGAACTACGAGCAGTACTTC. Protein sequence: CASIGNYEQYF.

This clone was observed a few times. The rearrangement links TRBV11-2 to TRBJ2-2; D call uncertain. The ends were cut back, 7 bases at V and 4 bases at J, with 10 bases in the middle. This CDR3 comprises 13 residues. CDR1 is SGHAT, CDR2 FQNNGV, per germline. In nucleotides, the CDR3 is TGTGCCAGCATGGGGTGGGCCACCGGGGAGCTGTTTTTT. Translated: CASMGWATGELFF.

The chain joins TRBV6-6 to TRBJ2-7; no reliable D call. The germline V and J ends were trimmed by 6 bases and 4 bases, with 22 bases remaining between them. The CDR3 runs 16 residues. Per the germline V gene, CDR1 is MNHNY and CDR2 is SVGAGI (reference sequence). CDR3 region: CASRHFTWQREYEQYF. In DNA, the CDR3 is TGTGCCAGCAGACACTTTACCTGGCAGAGAGAATACGAGCAGTACTTC.

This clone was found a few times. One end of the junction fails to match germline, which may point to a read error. This CDR3 is CASSLERNQPQHF. DNA of the CDR3: TGTGCCAGCAGCTTGGAACGCAACCAGCCCCAGCATTTT. This chain connects TRBV7-3 to TRBJ1-5; no definite D call. CDR1 is SGHTA and CDR2 is FQGTGA in the germline V gene. The CDR3 is 13 amino acids.

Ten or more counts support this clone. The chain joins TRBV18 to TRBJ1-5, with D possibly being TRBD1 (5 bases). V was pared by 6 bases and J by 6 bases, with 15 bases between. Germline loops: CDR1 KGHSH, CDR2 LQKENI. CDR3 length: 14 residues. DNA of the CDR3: TGTGCCAGCTCCACGGAGAGGGGAATTCAGCCCCAGCATTTT. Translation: CASSTERGIQPQHF.

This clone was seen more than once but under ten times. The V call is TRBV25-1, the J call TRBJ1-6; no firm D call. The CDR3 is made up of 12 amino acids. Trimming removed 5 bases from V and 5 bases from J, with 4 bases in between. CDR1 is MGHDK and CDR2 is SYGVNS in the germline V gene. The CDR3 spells CASSRNNSPLHF. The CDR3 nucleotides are TGTGCCAGCAGTCGGAATAATTCACCCCTCCACTTT.

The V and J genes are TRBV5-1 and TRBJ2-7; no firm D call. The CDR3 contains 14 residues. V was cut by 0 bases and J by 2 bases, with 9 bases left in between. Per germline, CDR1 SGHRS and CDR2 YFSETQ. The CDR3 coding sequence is TGCGCCAGCAGCTTGGGGCAGAAACCCTACGAGCAGTACTTC. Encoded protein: CASSLGQKPYEQYF.

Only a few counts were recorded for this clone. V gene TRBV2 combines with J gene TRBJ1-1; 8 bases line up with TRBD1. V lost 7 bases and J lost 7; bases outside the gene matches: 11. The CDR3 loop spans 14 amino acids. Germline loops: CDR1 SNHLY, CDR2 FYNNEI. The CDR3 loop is CASTADRAPHEAFF. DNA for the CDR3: TGTGCCAGCACCGCGGACAGGGCCCCCCATGAAGCTTTCTTT.

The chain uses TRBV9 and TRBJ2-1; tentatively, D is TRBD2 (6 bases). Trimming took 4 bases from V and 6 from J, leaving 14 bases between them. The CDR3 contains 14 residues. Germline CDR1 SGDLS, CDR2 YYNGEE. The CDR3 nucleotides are TGTGCCAGCAGCTATCCTGGGGGGTTCAATGAGCAGTTCTTC. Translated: CASSYPGGFNEQFF.